The sequence of this T cell receptor (beta chain) was determined in a study of OX40 agonist ivuxolimab in advanced cancers. About the research overall: A partial response was reached by three patients: one with hepatocellular carcinoma and two with cutaneous melanoma.

The repertoire was sequenced with immunoSEQ multiplex PCR; TCRdb's copy has only in-frame clones and lacks some. This sample has 68,000 or so clones; about 83% occur once, and the top ten carry about 1.5%. CDR1 and CDR2 (germline): SGHDT, YYEEEE. The V gene lost 1 base and the J gene lost 2 bases, with 7 bases spanning the gap. The length of the CDR3 is 15 residues. A remark on this clone: Its antigen remains unidentified.

Study-level findings and limits: Dosing at 0.1 to 3.0 mg/kg was accompanied by clonal expansion of CD4+ and CD8+ blood T cells by week 6. Fewer expanded clones were found on average in CD4+ than in CD8+ T cells.

Systemic immunosuppression or a history of autoimmune disease excluded patients. The sample consisted of CD4+ or CD8+ T cells sorted from blood, taken in a trial of the OX40 agonist ivuxolimab. The source is an adult with an advanced solid tumor such as melanoma, head and neck, liver or kidney cancer. V is TRBV5-6 and J is TRBJ1-6, with D unresolved. CDR3 DNA: TGTGCCAGCAGCTTGAGAGTGGCCTATAATTCACCCCTCCACTTT. It specifies CASSLRVAYNSPLHF.